What follows are 30 T cell receptor beta chains derived from one specimen sequenced in a study of T cells in Graves' hyperthyroidism and ophthalmopathy. RNA transcripts gave rise to amplified TCR beta CDR3 regions. First-round RT-PCR with HTBI primers amplified the TCR CDR3 region. TCRdb ran MiXCR on the multiplex PCR reads and lists one entry per CDR3 protein. This sample has 300,000 to 450,000 distinct CDR3 sequences, with 20% to 25% found just once. The sample was blood. Receptor source: a man aged 45 to 65 with Graves' hyperthyroidism.

Comments on this clonotype: Because the CDR3 is missing its conserved closing phenylalanine or tryptophan, this is likely a read error. This rearrangement joins TRBV7-4 to TRBJ2-3; D call uncertain. The CDR3 is 13 amino acids. Germline V gene sequence: CDR1 SGHVT, CDR2 SQSDAQ. V was cut by 5 bases and J by 3 bases, with 9 bases left in between. The CDR3 region is CASSRSETDTQYL. In DNA, the CDR3 is TGTGCCAGCAGCCGGTCGGAAACAGATACGCAGTATCTT.

This clonotype was counted a few times. This sequence joins TRBV12-3 or TRBV12-4 and TRBJ2-1; D ambiguous. The CDR3 runs 12 residues. The germline V and J ends were trimmed by 5 bases and 12 bases, with 14 bases remaining between them. The CDR3 nucleotides read TGTGCCAGCAGTGCCACCGCAACCGGGCAGTTCTTC. This sequence encodes CASSATATGQFF.

This clonotype was detected many times. The chain has TRBV11-2 and TRBJ1-2; 8 positions agree with TRBD1. This CDR3 is 18 amino acids long. V dropped 1 base and J dropped 0; count of bases not matched to a gene: 10. Germline V gene lookup returns CDR1 SGHAT and CDR2 FQNNGV. CDR3 in amino acids: CASSLVGKPTGANYGYTF. The CDR3 bases are TGTGCCAGCAGCTTAGTCGGGAAGCCGACAGGGGCTAACTATGGCTACACCTTC.

This clonotype was recorded at least ten times. The chain uses TRBV7-2 and TRBJ2-7; maybe TRBD1 (5 bases). CDR3 size: 15 residues. V was trimmed by 1 base and J by 5 bases, leaving 15 bases between them. Germline-derived CDR1 and CDR2 are SGHTA and FQGNSA. DNA of the CDR3: TGTGCCAGCAGCTTAGACATGCCAGGGTCCGACGAGCAGTACTTC. This encodes CASSLDMPGSDEQYF.

This clonotype occurred many times. The chain links TRBV20-1 to TRBJ1-1, with D possibly being TRBD1 (5 bases). This CDR3 region has 14 residues. CDR1 is DFQATT, CDR2 SNEGSKA, per germline (reference sequence). V lost 5 bases and J lost 4, with 17 bases in between. This CDR3 is CSAGGAGQSTEAFF. CDR3 DNA: TGCAGTGCTGGAGGGGCAGGGCAGAGCACTGAAGCTTTCTTT.

The chain employs TRBV11-2 and TRBJ2-3; perhaps TRBD1 as D (5 bases). This CDR3 region has 17 residues. V was trimmed by 5 bases and J by 4 bases, leaving 22 bases between them. CDR1 and CDR2 from the germline V gene are SGHAT and FQNNGV. CDR3 nucleotides: TGTGCCAGCAGCCCTATTTCGCAGGGCTTCGCCCCAGATACGCAGTATTTT. Protein product: CASSPISQGFAPDTQYF.

J is TRBJ2-2 and V is TRBV24-1; tentatively, D is TRBD1 (5 bases). The CDR3 has 14 amino acids. CDR1 and CDR2 from the germline V gene are KGHDR and SFDVKD. Trimming stripped 7 bases from V and 2 bases from J, with 10 bases between. CDR3 sequence (DNA): TGTGCCACCAGGGCGACAGAAAACACCGGGGAGCTGTTTTTT. This gives the protein CATRATENTGELFF.

This clonotype has a handful of counts. The J gene is TRBJ2-1, the V gene TRBV29-1, with D perhaps TRBD1 or TRBD2 (6 bases each). CDR1 SQVTM and CDR2 ANQGSEA come from the germline V gene. The CDR3 spans 13 residues. V lost 6 bases and J 2 bases, leaving 11 bases between the germline ends. The CDR3 loop reads CSVEGEAYNEQFF. The CDR3 nucleotides are TGCAGCGTGGAGGGGGAGGCCTACAATGAGCAGTTCTTC.

There are a few counts of this clonotype. The DNA of the CDR3 is TGTGCCAGCAGTTTTATCGGTAATCAGCCCCAGCATTTT. Amino acids: CASSFIGNQPQHF. This chain links TRBV28 with TRBJ1-5; D not certain. The germline CDR1 and CDR2 sequences are MDHEN and SYDVKM. The CDR3 totals 13 residues. V lost 3 bases, J lost 4 bases, and 7 bases lay in between. Full variable domain (rest looked up from reference TRBV28 and TRBJ1-5): DVKVTQSSRYLVKRTGEKVFLECVQDMDHENMFWYRQDPGLGLRLIYFSYDVKMKEKGDIPEGYSVSREKKERFSLILESASTNQTSMYLCASSFIGNQPQHFGDGTRLSIL.

The chain is built from TRBV28 and TRBJ2-5; 8 nucleotides match TRBD2. The closer fit of TRBJ2-1 to the DNA end suggests the J call may be wrong. Germline CDR1 MDHEN, CDR2 SYDVKM. The CDR3 has 16 residues. CDR3 DNA sequence: TGTGCCAGCAGTTCCCGGGGGGGCCGGGGGCGAGAGACCCAGTTCTTC. Translating it yields CASSSRGGRGRETQFF.

A word on this clonotype: No conserved phenylalanine or tryptophan ends this CDR3, so it is likely a read error. The chain recombines TRBV6-5 with TRBJ2-5, with D hard to call. Trimming removed 3 bases at V and 1 base at J, with 9 bases between. The CDR3 is 14 residues long. CDR1 is MNHEY and CDR2 is SVGAGI in the germline V gene. Here the CDR3 DNA reads TGTGCCAGCAGTTATATTTCCTCCCAAGAGACCCAGTACCTC. It translates to CASSYISSQETQYL.

This clonotype showed up just once. This chain connects TRBV3-1 to TRBJ2-2; TRBD1 agrees at 7 bases. The CDR3 is made up of 15 amino acids. The V segment lost 5 bases and the J segment 4 bases; nucleotides outside the gene matches: 7. Germline CDR1 and CDR2: LGHDT and YNNKEL (reference sequence). The CDR3 DNA sequence: TGTGCCAGCAGCACCGGGACAGCACTCACCGGGGAGCTGTTTTTT. It codes for CASSTGTALTGELFF.

As concerns this clonotype: A much larger clonotype is one base distant, so this may be a read error. The chain links TRBV7-9 to TRBJ2-7; the match to TRBD2 covers 7 bases. This CDR3 spans 14 amino acids. Germline V CDR1 and CDR2: SEHNR, FQNEAQ (reference sequence). With V trimmed by 4 bases and J by 2 bases, 5 bases remained unmatched. This chain's CDR3 is CASSYGTIPYEQYF. The CDR3 DNA is TGTGCCAGCAGCTACGGGACTATCCCCTACGAGCAGTACTTC.

This clonotype has just a few counts. The rearrangement uses TRBV12-3 or TRBV12-4 and TRBJ2-1; TRBD2 might be the D (5 bases). The CDR3 has 12 residues. The V end lost 7 bases, the J end lost 6 bases, and 10 bases lay between the germline ends. The CDR3 here is CASKGDPNEQFF. CDR3 DNA sequence: TGTGCCAGCAAGGGAGACCCCAATGAGCAGTTCTTC.

This clonotype showed up many times. The V and J genes are TRBV28 and TRBJ2-1, with D unresolved. CDR3 length: 13 amino acids. Trimming took 5 bases from V and 3 from J, leaving 8 bases between them. Per germline, CDR1 MDHEN and CDR2 SYDVKM. The CDR3 coding sequence is TGTGCCAGCAGTGTCCCTAGCTACAATGAGCAGTTCTTC. The encoded protein is CASSVPSYNEQFF.

This chain uses TRBV29-1 with TRBJ1-4; the D is unclear. CDR1 SQVTM and CDR2 ANQGSEA come from the germline V gene. Trimming stripped 6 bases from V and 8 bases from J, with 13 bases between. The CDR3 extends over 12 amino acids. The chain's CDR3 is CSVVGLEEKLFF. The CDR3 bases are TGCAGCGTCGTGGGCCTGGAGGAAAAACTGTTTTTT.

This clonotype showed up many times. V gene TRBV6-1 combines with J gene TRBJ2-7; D possibly corresponds to TRBD1 (5 bases). Germline CDR1 MNHNS, CDR2 SASEGT. Trimming removed 5 bases at V and 3 bases at J, with 11 bases between. The CDR3 has 13 amino acids. Here the CDR3 DNA reads TGTGCCAGCAGTCATACAGGTGACTACGAGCAGTACTTC. Protein sequence: CASSHTGDYEQYF.

The V call is TRBV6-1, the J call TRBJ2-7; the D gene is possibly TRBD1 (6 bases). The CDR3 is made up of 19 amino acids. The V end was cut by 4 bases, the J end by 0 bases, with 25 bases between. Germline V gives CDR1 MNHNS, CDR2 SASEGT. The CDR3 spells CASSVRTSGAITRSYEQYF. CDR3 nucleotide sequence: TGTGCCAGCAGTGTACGGACGTCAGGGGCCATAACTCGCTCCTACGAGCAGTACTTC.

The chain joins TRBV6-1 to TRBJ2-3; 8 bases line up with TRBD2. The V and J ends lost 7 bases and 6 bases, in that order; junction bases with no gene match: 6. Per germline, CDR1 MNHNS and CDR2 SASEGT. CDR3 length: 13 amino acids. CDR3 region: CASIESGGDTQYF. CDR3 DNA: TGTGCCAGCATCGAGTCGGGAGGGGATACGCAGTATTTT.

The chain employs TRBV2 and TRBJ2-1; the match to TRBD2 covers 14 bases. Germline V gene sequence: CDR1 SNHLY, CDR2 FYNNEI. V dropped 3 bases and J dropped 5; count of bases not matched to a gene: 9. This CDR3 is 18 amino acids long. The CDR3 loop reads CASSDPRLAGGLDNEQFF. The CDR3 DNA follows: TGTGCCAGCAGTGACCCGCGACTAGCGGGAGGGCTCGACAATGAGCAGTTCTTC.

The chain employs TRBV5-6 and TRBJ1-3; D might be TRBD1 (6 bases). The length of the CDR3 is 16 residues. In germline, CDR1 is SGHDT, CDR2 YYEEEE. The V and J ends lost 2 bases and 0 bases respectively, with 12 bases between them. The CDR3 reads CASSLITGSSGNTIYF. DNA for the CDR3: TGTGCCAGCAGCTTAATTACAGGGAGCTCTGGAAACACCATATATTTT.

The chain recombines TRBV29-1 with TRBJ2-7; TRBD2 matches at 13 bases. Trimming removed 5 bases from V and 4 bases from J; junction bases left unmatched: 20. This CDR3 spans 19 amino acids. CDR1 is SQVTM and CDR2 is ANQGSEA in the germline V gene. The CDR3 nucleotides are TGCAGCGTTCAGTCCGTCCCCGGGACTAGCGGGACTAAGGGGTACGAGCAGTACTTC. Translated: CSVQSVPGTSGTKGYEQYF.

Ten or more counts support this clonotype. CDR3 nucleotides: TGTGCCTGGAGTCTCCACGGAACCTACGAGCAGTACTTC. It yields the protein CAWSLHGTYEQYF. This chain uses TRBV30 with TRBJ2-7; no definite D call. Germline-derived CDR1 and CDR2 are GTSNPN and SVGIG (reference sequence). The CDR3 has 13 amino acids. The V end was cut by 2 bases, the J end by 2 bases, with 10 bases between.

This clonotype was seen more than once but under ten times. The chain recombines TRBV12-3 or TRBV12-4 with TRBJ2-1; TRBD2 agrees at 9 bases. The J segment lost 7 bases and the V segment lost 2 bases, leaving 6 bases of the junction unmatched. The CDR3 is made up of 15 amino acids. CDR3 sequence: CASSLLGGRENEQFF. The CDR3 coding sequence is TGTGCCAGCAGTTTATTGGGCGGGAGGGAAAATGAGCAGTTCTTC.

This clonotype has at least ten counts. The CDR3 DNA sequence: TGTGCCAGCAGTTTGGGGGGAGCAGTCCCCTACAATGAGCAGTTCTTC. This gives the protein CASSLGGAVPYNEQFF. V usage is TRBV28 and J usage is TRBJ2-1; weak D call: TRBD2 (6 bases). Germline CDR1 MDHEN, CDR2 SYDVKM. The ends were cut back, 3 bases at V and 2 bases at J, with 14 bases in the middle. CDR3 size: 16 residues.

As concerns this clonotype: A read error is possible here, since a much larger clone lies one base away. The rearrangement joins TRBV11-3 to TRBJ1-1; D uncertain. The CDR3 totals 16 residues. Germline-derived CDR1 and CDR2 are SGHNT and YENEEA. The CDR3 nucleotides are TGTGCCAGCAGCTTAGATCGGAGGCGCCTGAACACTGAAGGTTTCTTT. This gives the protein CASSLDRRRLNTEGFF.

This clonotype was seen a handful of times. This chain joins TRBV7-3 and TRBJ2-3; D is perhaps TRBD2 (7 bases). The CDR3 is made up of 14 amino acids. Germline CDR1 SGHTA, CDR2 FQGTGA. V was trimmed by 2 bases and J by 4 bases, leaving 10 bases between them. The CDR3 nucleotides are TGTGCCAGCAGCTTATTGGGGGGGCCAGATACGCAGTATTTT. As protein: CASSLLGGPDTQYF. Complete variable domain (other parts from reference TRBV7-3 and TRBJ2-3): GAGVSQTPSNKVTEKGKYVELRCDPISGHTALYWYRQSLGQGPEFLIYFQGTGAADDSGLPNDRFFAVRPEGSVSTLKIQRTERGDSAVYLCASSLLGGPDTQYFGPGTRLTVL.

This clonotype was seen repeatedly, ten times or more. This chain joins TRBV10-3 and TRBJ2-3; D uncertain. Trimming stripped 5 bases from V and 4 bases from J, with 4 bases between. Germline CDR1 reads ENHRY; CDR2 reads SYGVKD. The CDR3 is 11 amino acids. CDR3 bases: TGTGCCATCAGTCCTTCAGATACGCAGTATTTT. Translating it yields CAISPSDTQYF.

The V call is TRBV12-3 or TRBV12-4, the J call TRBJ2-2, with 13 positions matching TRBD2. The CDR3 sequence is 15 residues long. The V gene end was trimmed by 6 bases and the J gene end by 6 bases; junction bases not matched to a gene: 4. The DNA for the CDR3 is TGTGCCAGCAGAACTGGACTAGCGGGAGCCGGGGAGCTGTTTTTT. Amino acid sequence: CASRTGLAGAGELFF.

Ten or more counts support this clonotype. The chain combines TRBV27 with TRBJ2-3, with D perhaps TRBD1 (5 bases). Germline V CDR1 and CDR2: MNHEY, SMNVEV (reference sequence). The CDR3 totals 15 residues. V dropped 3 bases and J dropped 8 bases, with 18 bases sitting between them. CDR3 residues: CASSLVQGGTGTQYF. In DNA form, the CDR3 reads TGTGCCAGCAGTTTGGTCCAGGGTGGAACGGGTACGCAGTATTTT.